These 23 T cell receptor beta chains were sequenced from one sample in a study of Graves' ophthalmopathy and Graves' hyperthyroidism. The study amplified TCR beta CDR3 regions using RNA transcripts. In the first round, RT-PCR was carried out with HTBI primers, and a multiplex PCR formed the second round. TCRdb passed the multiplex PCR reads through MiXCR, listing each CDR3 protein once. There are hundreds of thousands of distinct CDR3 sequences in the sample; about 21% occur only once, and around 3.1% lies in the top ten. The specimen sequenced was peripheral blood. These receptors originate from a young woman with stable Graves' hyperthyroidism.

The rearrangement uses TRBV29-1 and TRBJ1-1, with D unresolved. Germline V gene lookup returns CDR1 SQVTM and CDR2 ANQGSEA. CDR3 length equals 13 residues. V lost 1 base, J lost 7 bases, and 13 bases lay in between. The chain's CDR3 is CSVEGMEGVEAFF. CDR3 DNA: TGCAGCGTTGAAGGGATGGAGGGTGTTGAAGCTTTCTTT.

The sample holds a few counts of this clonotype. This sequence may be a read error, since a much larger clone differs from it by one base. The chain has TRBV30 and TRBJ2-2; D remains ambiguous. This CDR3 has 13 residues. The germline V gene has CDR1 GTSNPN and CDR2 SVGIG (reference sequence). The CDR3 is CDWSATSVGELFF. The CDR3 DNA reads TGTGACTGGAGTGCAACGAGCGTCGGGGAGCTGTTTTTT. Together with reference TRBV30 and TRBJ2-2, the CDR3 gives the full variable domain: SQTIHQWPATLVQPVGSPLSLECTVEGTSNPNLYWYRQAAGRGLQLLFYSVGIGQISSEVPQNLSASRPQDRQFILSSKKLLLSDSGFYLCDWSATSVGELFFGEGSRLTVL.

This rearrangement joins TRBV6-5 to TRBJ2-7; D perhaps matches TRBD1 (5 bases). CDR3 length equals 15 residues. The germline V and J ends were trimmed by 5 bases and 5 bases, with 19 bases remaining between them. The germline V gene has CDR1 MNHEY and CDR2 SVGAGI. The CDR3 sequence: CASSHLPRVEDEQYF. The CDR3 coding sequence is TGTGCCAGCAGTCACCTCCCCAGGGTCGAAGACGAGCAGTACTTC.

This rearrangement joins TRBV20-1 to TRBJ1-5; D is undetermined. From germline, CDR1 is DFQATT and CDR2 SNEGSKA (reference sequence). Trimming cost V 3 bases and J 3 bases, with 6 bases left between them. This CDR3 region has 12 residues. This chain's CDR3 is CSARSLNQPQHF. The DNA of the CDR3 is TGCAGTGCTAGGAGCCTCAATCAGCCCCAGCATTTT.

This clonotype was seen ten or more times. The chain combines TRBV20-1 with TRBJ1-1; D not resolved. The germline V gene encodes CDR1 DFQATT and CDR2 SNEGSKA (reference sequence). The CDR3 consists of 17 residues. Trimming shortened V by 5 bases and J by 2 bases, and 24 bases separated the two germline ends. The CDR3 sequence: CSAPESYSFGVNTEAFF. The CDR3 bases are TGCAGTGCTCCAGAAAGTTACAGTTTTGGGGTAAACACTGAAGCTTTCTTT.

This clonotype was picked up many times. The chain couples TRBV7-8 to TRBJ1-1; D is undetermined. The V and J ends lost 0 bases and 0 bases respectively, with 20 bases between them. This CDR3 comprises 19 residues. Germline V gene sequence: CDR1 SGHVS, CDR2 FQNEAQ. The CDR3 here is CASSLARRPVRQMNTEAFF. In DNA, the CDR3 is TGTGCCAGCAGCTTAGCGCGAAGGCCTGTTAGGCAAATGAACACTGAAGCTTTCTTT.

The V gene is TRBV29-1, the J gene TRBJ2-4; D perhaps matches TRBD1 (6 bases). The CDR3 spans 15 residues. V was trimmed by 2 bases and J by 0 bases, leaving 11 bases between them. Germline assignment: CDR1 SQVTM and CDR2 ANQGSEA. The CDR3 loop is CSVESQGRAKNIQYF. CDR3 in DNA: TGCAGCGTTGAAAGCCAGGGGAGAGCCAAAAACATTCAGTACTTC. Drawing the rest from reference TRBV29-1 and TRBJ2-4, the complete variable domain is SAVISQKPSRDICQRGTSLTIQCQVDSQVTMMFWYRQQPGQSLTLIATANQGSEATYESGFVIDKFPISRPNLTFSTLTVSNMSPEDSSIYLCSVESQGRAKNIQYFGAGTRLSVL.

The sample holds many counts of this clonotype. V gene TRBV6-1 combines with J gene TRBJ1-2, with D uncertain. Germline values: CDR1 MNHNS, CDR2 SASEGT. This CDR3 is 12 amino acids long. Trimming removed 3 bases from V and 7 bases from J, with 9 bases in between. The CDR3 sequence: CASSDWPGGYTF. The CDR3 DNA is TGTGCCAGCAGTGACTGGCCAGGTGGCTACACCTTC.

This clonotype occurred many times. The chain combines TRBV27 with TRBJ1-5; no clear D. The V end lost 2 bases, the J end lost 6 bases, and 8 bases lay between the germline ends. The CDR3 is 13 residues long. Germline-derived CDR1 and CDR2 are MNHEY and SMNVEV (reference sequence). The CDR3 nucleotides read TGTGCCAGCAGTTTAGGGGTCAGTCAGCCCCAGCATTTT. Encoded protein: CASSLGVSQPQHF.

The chain links TRBV3-1 to TRBJ2-2, with a tentative D call TRBD1 (6 bases). This CDR3 has 14 residues. V shed 1 base and J shed 4 bases, with 7 bases lying between them. The germline V gene has CDR1 LGHDT and CDR2 YNNKEL (reference sequence). CDR3 nucleotide sequence: TGTGCCAGCAGCCAAGGAGGGGGCACCGGGGAGCTGTTTTTT. Translated, it gives CASSQGGGTGELFF. Variable domain in full (rest from reference TRBV3-1 and TRBJ2-2): DTAVSQTPKYLVTQMGNDKSIKCEQNLGHDTMYWYKQDSKKFLKIMFSYNNKELIINETVPNRFSPKSPDKAHLNLHINSLELGDSAVYFCASSQGGGTGELFFGEGSRLTVL.

This clonotype appeared many times. The V and J genes are TRBV5-1 and TRBJ1-1; D perhaps matches TRBD1 (5 bases). In germline, CDR1 is SGHRS, CDR2 YFSETQ. Trimming shortened V by 2 bases and J by 5 bases, and 13 bases separated the two germline ends. CDR3 length: 14 residues. Here the CDR3 reads CASSFSGLETEAFF. Written as DNA, the CDR3 is TGCGCCAGCAGCTTTTCAGGGCTGGAAACTGAAGCTTTCTTT.

There are many counts of this clonotype. The chain recombines TRBV6-5 with TRBJ1-1, with no clear D. This CDR3 has 14 amino acids. Germline V gives CDR1 MNHEY, CDR2 SVGAGI. V lost 1 base to trimming and J lost 2 bases, with 8 bases between them. The DNA of the CDR3 is TGTGCCAGCAGTTACTTTCAGACCAACACTGAAGCTTTCTTT. Translation: CASSYFQTNTEAFF.

The table lists this clonotype with many counts. The chain has TRBV12-3 or TRBV12-4 and TRBJ1-2; 9 bases align to TRBD1. V was pared by 5 bases and J by 4 bases, with 11 bases of the junction left unmatched. The length of the CDR3 is 16 residues. CDR3 residues: CASSRRSGTGPYGYTF. The CDR3 DNA follows: TGTGCCAGCAGTAGAAGATCCGGGACAGGGCCCTATGGCTACACCTTC.

This clonotype was recorded many times. The J gene is TRBJ2-5, the V gene TRBV6-2 or TRBV6-3; TRBD2 aligns across 14 bases. Trimming removed 6 bases from V and 0 bases from J; junction bases left unmatched: 3. CDR1 and CDR2 from the germline V gene are MNHEY and SVGEGT. CDR3 length equals 16 residues. CDR3 sequence reads: CASRTGLAGDQETQYF. The CDR3 region has the DNA TGTGCCAGCAGAACGGGACTAGCGGGGGACCAAGAGACCCAGTACTTC.

The rearrangement joins TRBV6-1 to TRBJ1-2; D gene ambiguous. V lost 0 bases, J lost 5 bases, and 25 bases lay in between. Germline CDR1 is MNHNS and CDR2 is SASEGT. The length of the CDR3 is 19 residues. CDR3 in DNA: TGTGCCAGCAGTGAAGCAGCGATGCGACAAGGGATCCCTGGGTATGGCTACACCTTC. Translating it yields CASSEAAMRQGIPGYGYTF.

This clonotype has ten or more counts. The V gene is TRBV2, the J gene TRBJ2-7, with D perhaps matching TRBD1 (5 bases). Trimming stripped 3 bases from V and 5 bases from J, with 11 bases between. In germline, CDR1 is SNHLY, CDR2 FYNNEI. This CDR3 has 13 amino acids. The CDR3 is CASSDRQGDEQYF. The DNA of the CDR3 is TGTGCCAGCAGTGATCGGCAGGGCGACGAGCAGTACTTC.

This clonotype occurred many times. The J gene is TRBJ2-7, the V gene TRBV20-1, with 9 nucleotides matching TRBD1. V lost 5 bases and J lost 1; bases outside the gene matches: 9. The germline CDR1 and CDR2 sequences are DFQATT and SNEGSKA (reference sequence). The CDR3 has 15 residues. In nucleotides, the CDR3 is TGCAGTGCTCTGGGACGGGACAGGGTTTCCTACGAGCAGTACTTC. Translating it yields CSALGRDRVSYEQYF.

This clonotype was counted ten times or more. J is TRBJ2-2 and V is TRBV11-3; the D is unclear. The CDR3 loop spans 13 amino acids. V was clipped by 2 bases and J by 5 bases, with 6 bases between them. Germline V lookup: CDR1 SGHNT, CDR2 YENEEA. The CDR3 DNA reads TGTGCCAGCAGCTTACAACGGACCGGGGAGCTGTTTTTT. This translates into CASSLQRTGELFF.

This clonotype came up many times. This chain connects TRBV12-3 or TRBV12-4 to TRBJ1-1, with D possibly being TRBD1 (6 bases). V lost 3 bases, J lost 1 base, and 12 bases lay in between. The CDR3 loop spans 15 amino acids. The CDR3 DNA is TGTGCCAGCAGTTTGCCCCAGGGGTCGAACACTGAAGCTTTCTTT. This codes for CASSLPQGSNTEAFF.

This clonotype was picked up many times. The CDR3 DNA sequence: TGTGCCAGCAGTTACCCCGGGTCCGAGCGGTCCGTCTCCCAGTACTTC. Translating gives CASSYPGSERSVSQYF. The chain couples TRBV6-5 to TRBJ2-5; weak D call: TRBD2 (5 bases). Germline values: CDR1 MNHEY, CDR2 SVGAGI. The CDR3 is 16 residues long. Trimming left V 2 bases short and J 9 bases short, with 22 bases between.

To note about this clonotype: Its ends do not fully match the called genes, so a read error is possible. The chain couples TRBV7-2 to TRBJ2-5, with D possibly called TRBD1 or TRBD2 (5 bases each). This CDR3 region has 13 residues. Germline V gives CDR1 SGHTA, CDR2 FQGNSA. CDR3 DNA sequence: TGTGCCAGCAGCGCGCCAGGGTGGGAGACCAAGTACTTC. It specifies CASSAPGWETKYF.

This clonotype was seen at least ten times. J is TRBJ2-7 and V is TRBV5-1; D is uncertain. Germline V gene data show CDR1 as SGHRS and CDR2 as YFSETQ. V was pared by 0 bases and J by 1 base, with 11 bases between. This CDR3 is 15 amino acids long. Here the CDR3 DNA reads TGCGCCAGCAGCTTGGTTGGGCCGAAGTCCTACGAGCAGTACTTC. This gives the protein CASSLVGPKSYEQYF.

Ten or more counts support this clonotype. CDR3 nucleotides: TGTGCCAGCAGTTACGGTCCAGGGGGCTCCTACGAGCAGTACTTC. Amino acids: CASSYGPGGSYEQYF. The chain couples TRBV6-5 to TRBJ2-7, with 7 bases fitting TRBD1. The CDR3 has 15 amino acids. Losses at the gene ends were 2 bases for V and 0 bases for J; bases not matched to a gene: 4. CDR1 is MNHEY, CDR2 SVGAGI, per germline.